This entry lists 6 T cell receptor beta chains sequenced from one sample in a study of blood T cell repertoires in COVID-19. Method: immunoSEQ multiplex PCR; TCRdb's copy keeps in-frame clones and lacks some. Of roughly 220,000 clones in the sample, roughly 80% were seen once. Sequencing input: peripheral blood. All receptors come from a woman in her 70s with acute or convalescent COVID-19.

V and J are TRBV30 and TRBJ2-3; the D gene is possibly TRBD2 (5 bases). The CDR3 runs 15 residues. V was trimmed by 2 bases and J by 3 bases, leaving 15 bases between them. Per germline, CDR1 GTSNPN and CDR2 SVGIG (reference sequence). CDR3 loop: CAWSILSASTDTQYF. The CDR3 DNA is TGTGCCTGGAGTATCCTTAGCGCCTCAACAGATACGCAGTATTTT.

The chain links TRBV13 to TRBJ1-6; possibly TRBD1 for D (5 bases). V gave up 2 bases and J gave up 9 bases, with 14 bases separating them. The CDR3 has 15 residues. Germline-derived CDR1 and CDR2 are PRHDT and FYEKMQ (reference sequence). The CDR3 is CASSLRSQGSSPLHF. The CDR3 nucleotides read TGTGCCAGCAGCTTAAGGTCCCAGGGTTCTTCACCCCTCCACTTT.

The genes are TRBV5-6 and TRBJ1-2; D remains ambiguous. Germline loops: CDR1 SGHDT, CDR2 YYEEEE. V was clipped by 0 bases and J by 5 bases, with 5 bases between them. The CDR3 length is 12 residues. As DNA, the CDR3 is TGTGCCAGCAGCTTGGCCTTATATGGCTACACCTTC. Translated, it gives CASSLALYGYTF.

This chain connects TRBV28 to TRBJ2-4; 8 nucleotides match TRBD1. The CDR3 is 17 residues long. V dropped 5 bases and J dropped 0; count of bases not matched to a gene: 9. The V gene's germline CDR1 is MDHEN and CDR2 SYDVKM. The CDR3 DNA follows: TGTGCCAGCAGTCCCTCAGGGACAGGCCTAGCCAAAAACATTCAGTACTTC. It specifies CASSPSGTGLAKNIQYF.

Here the CDR3 reads CASSRQGGTDTQYF. DNA for the CDR3: TGTGCCAGCTCCCGACAGGGAGGCACAGATACGCAGTATTTT. V and J are TRBV28 and TRBJ2-3; the match to TRBD1 covers 7 bases. The ends lost 8 bases at V and 1 base at J; junction bases unmatched: 6. Germline V gene data show CDR1 as MDHEN and CDR2 as SYDVKM. The CDR3 extends over 14 amino acids.

The CDR3 sequence: CASSVAGNGYTF. CDR3 coding DNA: TGTGCCAGCAGCGTAGCCGGGAATGGCTACACCTTC. The V call is TRBV9, the J call TRBJ1-2; D gene unclear. Trimming stripped 0 bases from V and 6 bases from J, with 6 bases between. The V gene's germline CDR1 is SGDLS and CDR2 YYNGEE. The CDR3 length is 12 residues.